The present entry profiles one T cell receptor beta chain with its context. These data are taken from a study of hypomethylating agent response in myelodysplastic syndrome. Repertoires were generated with immunoSEQ multiplex PCR, while TCRdb's copy carries only in-frame clones and drops some. The table lists 6,000 to 6,500 clones, more than 80% of them singletons. V gave up 0 bases and J gave up 5 bases; unmatched junction bases: 4. Germline-derived CDR1 and CDR2 are SGHRS and YFSETQ. The CDR3 runs to 15 residues. The source was bone marrow, collected before or after starting hypomethylating agent treatment for myelodysplastic syndrome (not recorded which). This receptor was obtained from a human donor with myelodysplastic syndrome. This rearrangement joins TRBV5-1 to TRBJ1-1; 10 bases agree with TRBD1. Here the CDR3 reads CASSLEGTGETEAFF. CDR3 nucleotide sequence: TGCGCCAGCAGCTTGGAGGGGACAGGGGAGACTGAAGCTTTCTTT.